This TCR beta chain was captured in a study of CD8 T cells in ankylosing spondylitis. This clonotype has ten or more counts. Using its own MiXCR run on the 5' RACE reads, TCRdb lists one record per CDR3 protein. In the table there are 150,000 or so distinct CDR3 sequences, roughly a third of which are singletons. Sequencing was carried out using synovial fluid, either unsorted or a sorted T cell fraction (not recorded which). This clonotype originated in a male donor with ankylosing spondylitis.

The CDR3 DNA reads TGTGCCAGCAGCCCACCCGGGAGTTCACCCCTCCACTTT. It is translated as CASSPPGSSPLHF. This rearrangement joins TRBV2 to TRBJ1-6; D is unresolved. The CDR3 runs 13 residues. CDR1 and CDR2 (germline): SNHLY, FYNNEI. V lost 6 bases to trimming and J lost 9 bases, with 12 bases between them.